Presented here are 10 T cell receptor beta chains from one specimen sequenced in a study of regulatory T cells in long-lasting Graves disease. The time point is: newly diagnosed GD, antithyroid drugs for less than 3 months. With RNA extracted from PBMCs as input, the TCR library was made. The authors built TCR beta libraries using iRepertoire HTBI primers and Arm-PCR of CDR3 regions. TCRdb re-called the multiplex PCR reads through MiXCR, storing one row per CDR3 protein. The sample holds some 490,000 distinct CDR3 sequences, more than 10% seen once. The data were also submitted as part of a second study, on T cells in Graves' hyperthyroidism and ophthalmopathy.

The specimen was peripheral blood mononuclear cells (PBMCs), collected at new diagnosis, from a patient treated with antithyroid drugs. These receptors were taken from a woman in her 30s with Graves disease.

In this sample, this clonotype turned up many times. The chain is built from TRBV24-1 and TRBJ2-1, with 11 bases aligning to TRBD2. Per the germline V gene, CDR1 is KGHDR and CDR2 is SFDVKD. V gave up 2 bases and J gave up 6 bases; unmatched junction bases: 8. The CDR3 totals 17 residues. CDR3 nucleotides: TGTGCCACCAGTGATTCCTCCGTAGCGGGAGGGTTCAATGAGCAGTTCTTC. Amino acids: CATSDSSVAGGFNEQFF.

A few counts support this clonotype. The junction shows a germline mismatch at one end, possibly a read error. The chain combines TRBV24-1 with TRBJ2-5, with 8 nucleotides matching TRBD2. The germline V gene encodes CDR1 KGHDR and CDR2 SFDVKD. The length of the CDR3 is 16 residues. Here the CDR3 DNA reads TGTGCCAGCAGTTACGTGAGCGGGAGTAGGCAAGAGACCCAGTACTTC. It translates to CASSYVSGSRQETQYF.

The sample holds one count of this clonotype. The gene calls are TRBV19 and TRBJ2-7; 8 nucleotides agree with TRBD2. With 2 bases clipped from V and 2 bases from J, the junction kept 2 bases outside the gene matches. Germline CDR1 is LNHDA and CDR2 is SQIVND (reference sequence). CDR3 length: 14 residues. The CDR3 here is CASSITSGAYEQYF. The CDR3 region has the DNA TGTGCCAGTAGTATAACTAGCGGTGCCTACGAGCAGTACTTC.

This clonotype has ten or more counts. V gene TRBV28 combines with J gene TRBJ2-1; the D gene is possibly TRBD1 (6 bases). Germline values: CDR1 MDHEN, CDR2 SYDVKM. Trimming removed 2 bases at V and 4 bases at J, with 18 bases between. The length of the CDR3 is 17 residues. The DNA for the CDR3 is TGTGCCAGCAGTTTACCTTTGGGGGCCCCCATTTACAATGAGCAGTTCTTC. Translating gives CASSLPLGAPIYNEQFF.

As to this clonotype: At one of its ends the junction is not consistent with the germline gene, which may arise from a read error. J is TRBJ2-1 and V is TRBV6-5; a possible D gene is TRBD2 (6 bases). This CDR3 contains 20 residues. Germline CDR1 MNHEY, CDR2 SVGAGI. In DNA, the CDR3 is TGTGCCAGCAGTTACTCGATCAGCAGCCCCCGGGACTTTTCCTACAATGAGCAGCTCTTC. It yields the protein CASSYSISSPRDFSYNEQLF.

This clonotype was observed many times. The chain has TRBV30 and TRBJ1-5; D not certain. The CDR3 contains 15 residues. With 0 bases removed from V and 1 base from J, the gap between germline ends came to 10 bases. The germline V gene encodes CDR1 GTSNPN and CDR2 SVGIG (reference sequence). The CDR3 DNA sequence: TGTGCCTGGAGTGTAGGGTTCGGGAGCAATCAGCCCCAGCATTTT. It translates to CAWSVGFGSNQPQHF.

This clonotype was observed at least ten times. V gene TRBV14 combines with J gene TRBJ1-5, with D unresolved. V gave up 3 bases and J gave up 7 bases, with 10 bases separating them. Germline V gene sequence: CDR1 SGHDN, CDR2 FVKESK. The CDR3 consists of 13 residues. CDR3 amino acids: CASSQFEGQPQHF. In DNA form, the CDR3 reads TGTGCCAGCAGCCAGTTTGAGGGACAGCCCCAGCATTTT.

This clonotype was counted many times. V is TRBV20-1 and J is TRBJ2-1; 7 bases fit TRBD2. The V segment lost 5 bases and the J segment 1 base; nucleotides outside the gene matches: 8. Germline V gives CDR1 DFQATT, CDR2 SNEGSKA (reference sequence). CDR3 length equals 15 residues. The CDR3 protein is CSAGGLERSYNEQFF. CDR3 bases: TGCAGTGCTGGAGGACTAGAACGGTCCTACAATGAGCAGTTCTTC.

This clonotype was found many times. A junction boundary mismatches the germline segment, possibly from a read error. V and J are TRBV2 and TRBJ2-7; 9 bases agree with TRBD1. Per germline, CDR1 SNHLY and CDR2 FYNNEI. This CDR3 is built from 12 residues. The CDR3 sequence: CASRGQGYEQYF. Written as DNA, the CDR3 is TGCGCCAGCAGGGGACAGGGTTACGAGCAGTACTTC.

This clonotype showed up many times. The DNA for the CDR3 is TGCGCCAGCCGGCCCGGGACAGGGCGGGAGAACACTGAAGCTTTCTTT. Translating gives CASRPGTGRENTEAFF. The chain is built from TRBV5-1 and TRBJ1-1, with 9 bases fitting TRBD1. This CDR3 is 16 amino acids long. Germline CDR1 SGHRS, CDR2 YFSETQ. The J segment lost 1 base and the V segment lost 7 bases, leaving 11 bases of the junction unmatched. The full variable domain, completed using reference TRBV5-1 and TRBJ1-1, is KAGVTQTPRYLIKTRGQQVTLSCSPISGHRSVSWYQQTPGQGLQFLFEYFSETQRNKGNFPGRFSGRQFSNSRSEMNVSTLELGDSALYLCASRPGTGRENTEAFFGQGTRLTVV.